Sequencing of this T cell receptor (beta chain) was carried out in a study of cytomegalovirus exposure and HLA in healthy donors. Study-wide results and caveats: TCR beta V- and J-gene trimming, according to a later analysis, was linked to a missense DCLRE1C variant.

This clone was detected a few times. Its antigen is currently unknown. PCR was performed using 60 Vbeta and 13 Jbeta primers. This table comes from immunoSEQ multiplex PCR, and its TCRdb copy is limited to in-frame clones, with some not included. This sample has approximately 220,000 clones; over 65% occur once, and the top ten carry 0.63%. Germline assignment: CDR1 ENHRY and CDR2 SYGVKD. The CDR3 is 13 residues long. Trimming took 7 bases from V and 2 from J; bases not matched to a gene: 2. The TCR was taken from a young man in good health and CMV-seronegative. The sequenced sample was PBMCs. The rearrangement joins TRBV10-3 to TRBJ2-1; TRBD1 aligns across 7 bases. DNA of the CDR3: TGTGCCATCACGGGACAGCCCTACAATGAGCAGTTCTTC. Translating gives CAITGQPYNEQFF.